The 30 T cell receptor beta chains listed next were all sequenced from one sample in a study of T-cell reconstitution after alpha-beta-depleted transplantation in children. A library of TCRbeta sequences, prepared with unique molecular identifiers, was generated. TCRdb ran MiXCR on the PCR reads and lists one entry per CDR3 protein. The data show fewer than 500,000 distinct CDR3 sequences, 43% seen once. The specimen comprised PBMCs, sampled before TCRalphabeta/CD19-depleted stem cell transplant. The source of these receptors is a girl aged 2-10 years with aplastic anemia, due to receive a stem cell transplant.

The chain couples TRBV20-1 to TRBJ2-1; D is perhaps TRBD2 (6 bases). Trimming took off 0 bases at V and 2 bases at J, with 11 bases between the two ends. Germline V lookup: CDR1 DFQATT, CDR2 SNEGSKA (reference sequence). The CDR3 is 15 residues long. The CDR3 reads CSARDGGVTYNEQFF. CDR3 bases: TGCAGTGCTAGAGACGGCGGGGTAACCTACAATGAGCAGTTCTTC.

This clonotype showed up many times. J is TRBJ2-7 and V is TRBV28; possible D gene TRBD1, 6 bases. The V end was cut by 6 bases, the J end by 2 bases, with 14 bases between. Germline V lookup: CDR1 MDHEN, CDR2 SYDVKM. The CDR3 contains 14 residues. The CDR3 region has the DNA TGTGCCAGCAGCCTCCAGGGGCCGGCCTACGAGCAGTACTTC. Its translation is CASSLQGPAYEQYF.

This sequence joins TRBV7-2 and TRBJ2-7; TRBD1 aligns across 7 bases. J was trimmed by 6 bases and V by 2 bases; bases with no gene match: 10. Germline V CDR1 and CDR2: SGHTA, FQGNSA. CDR3 length: 15 amino acids. This chain's CDR3 is CASSLPGTVTGEQYF. The CDR3 nucleotides are TGTGCCAGCAGCTTACCCGGGACAGTCACGGGCGAGCAGTACTTC.

The CDR3: CSAFDPRAGELFF. For the CDR3, the DNA is TGCAGTGCTTTTGACCCTAGAGCCGGGGAGCTGTTTTTT. The chain links TRBV20-1 to TRBJ2-2; D is undetermined. V was shortened by 5 bases and J by 6 bases, with 13 bases between the two germline ends. The CDR3 consists of 13 residues. The germline V gene has CDR1 DFQATT and CDR2 SNEGSKA (reference sequence).

The rearrangement links TRBV7-9 to TRBJ2-1; the match to TRBD2 covers 8 bases. This CDR3 spans 16 amino acids. With V trimmed by 1 base and J by 8 bases, 10 bases remained unmatched. The germline gives CDR1 SEHNR, CDR2 FQNEAQ (reference sequence). The CDR3 region is CASSLVRGGRSDEQFF. In nucleotides, the CDR3 is TGTGCCAGCAGCTTAGTTCGGGGGGGCCGGAGCGATGAGCAGTTCTTC.

This clonotype has a count of ten or more. The chain is built from TRBV5-1 and TRBJ2-1; TRBD2 matches 9 bases. CDR1 is SGHRS and CDR2 is YFSETQ in the germline V gene. The CDR3 has 16 amino acids. The V and J ends lost 0 bases and 8 bases, in that order; junction bases with no gene match: 9. CDR3 region: CASSLAPAGGADEQFF. The CDR3 DNA reads TGCGCCAGCAGCTTGGCCCCAGCGGGAGGTGCGGATGAGCAGTTCTTC. Based on the CDR3 plus reference TRBV5-1 and TRBJ2-1, the full variable domain is KAGVTQTPRYLIKTRGQQVTLSCSPISGHRSVSWYQQTPGQGLQFLFEYFSETQRNKGNFPGRFSGRQFSNSRSEMNVSTLELGDSALYLCASSLAPAGGADEQFFGPGTRLTVL.

This clonotype was detected only a few times. The chain combines TRBV3-1 with TRBJ2-7, with D possibly matching TRBD1 (6 bases). CDR1 and CDR2 from the germline V gene are LGHDT and YNNKEL (reference sequence). The V end lost 0 bases, the J end lost 6 bases, and 12 bases lay between the germline ends. This CDR3 spans 14 amino acids. The CDR3 loop reads CASSQEAGVGEQYF. CDR3 nucleotide sequence: TGTGCCAGCAGCCAAGAAGCAGGGGTTGGCGAGCAGTACTTC.

This clonotype has at least ten counts. J is TRBJ2-7 and V is TRBV7-9; D not resolved. This CDR3 is 8 amino acids long. Between the trimmed V and J ends, which lost 3 bases and 9 bases, there was a span of 0 bases. Germline loops: CDR1 SEHNR, CDR2 FQNEAQ (reference sequence). CDR3 bases: TGTGCCAGCAGCTTGCAGTACTTC. It encodes CASSLQYF. The full variable domain, rest sourced from reference TRBV7-9 and TRBJ2-7, is DTGVSQNPRHKITKRGQNVTFRCDPISEHNRLYWYRQTLGQGPEFLTYFQNEAQLEKSRLLSDRFSAERPKGSFSTLEIQRTEQGDSAMYLCASSLQYFGPGTRLTVT.

V usage is TRBV29-1 and J usage is TRBJ2-5; 9 bases fit TRBD1. V shed 6 bases and J 4 bases; nucleotides not matched to a gene: 3. Germline CDR1 is SQVTM and CDR2 is ANQGSEA. CDR3 length: 12 amino acids. CDR3 residues: CSVPTGGETQYF. The CDR3 nucleotides read TGCAGCGTCCCGACAGGGGGAGAGACCCAGTACTTC.

This clonotype was detected ten times or more. The chain joins TRBV3-1 to TRBJ2-3; TRBD2 might be the D (5 bases). Trimming shortened V by 1 base and J by 2 bases, and 13 bases separated the two germline ends. This CDR3 region has 16 residues. Per the germline V gene, CDR1 is LGHDT and CDR2 is YNNKEL (reference sequence). The CDR3 here is CASSQGGTRDTDTQYF. The CDR3 DNA reads as TGTGCCAGCAGCCAAGGAGGTACTCGGGACACAGATACGCAGTATTTT.

The chain links TRBV20-1 to TRBJ2-3; the D is unclear. The CDR3 runs to 10 residues. Germline values: CDR1 DFQATT, CDR2 SNEGSKA (reference sequence). CDR3 sequence reads: CTRPVDTQYF. CDR3 in DNA: TGCACTCGTCCTGTAGATACGCAGTATTTT.

This chain links TRBV19 with TRBJ2-1; 7 bases match TRBD2. Germline CDR1 is LNHDA and CDR2 is SQIVND (reference sequence). After removal of 1 base from V and 2 bases from J, the junction contained 2 bases not matched to a gene. The CDR3 runs to 15 residues. CDR3 sequence: CASSIGRGTYNEQFF. The CDR3, as DNA: TGTGCCAGTAGTATAGGGCGGGGGACCTACAATGAGCAGTTCTTC.

This clonotype has more than one count but fewer than ten. The genes are TRBV4-2 and TRBJ2-5; TRBD2 agrees at 10 bases. V lost 5 bases and J lost 3; bases outside the gene matches: 12. Germline V lookup: CDR1 LGHNA, CDR2 YNFKEQ. The CDR3 loop spans 17 amino acids. The CDR3 nucleotides are TGTGCCAGCAGCTCAGGGAGGAGTCTAGCGGGAGAAGAGACCCAGTACTTC. The encoded protein is CASSSGRSLAGEETQYF.

This clonotype came up a few times. The chain has TRBV9 and TRBJ2-7; a possible D gene is TRBD2 (5 bases). The V end was cut by 4 bases, the J end by 6 bases, with 20 bases between. In germline, CDR1 is SGDLS, CDR2 YYNGEE. This CDR3 is built from 15 residues. The CDR3: CASSPHAGLRSEQYF. In nucleotides, the CDR3 is TGTGCCAGCAGCCCCCACGCGGGTCTCCGGAGCGAGCAGTACTTC. Full variable domain (outside the CDR3, taken from reference TRBV9 and TRBJ2-7): DSGVTQTPKHLITATGQRVTLRCSPRSGDLSVYWYQQSLDQGLQFLIQYYNGEERAKGNILERFSAQQFPDLHSELNLSSLELGDSALYFCASSPHAGLRSEQYFGPGTRLTVT.

Worth noting for this clonotype: Germline is not matched at one junction end, which may reflect a read error. CDR3 DNA: TGCGCCAGCGCTCCCGGCAGTACCTACGGGCAGTACTTC. Its translation is CASAPGSTYGQYF. This sequence joins TRBV10-2 and TRBJ2-7; no firm D call. Germline-derived CDR1 and CDR2 are WSHSY and SAAADI. The CDR3 spans 13 residues.

The chain couples TRBV28 to TRBJ1-1; no clear D. CDR1 is MDHEN and CDR2 is SYDVKM in the germline V gene. This CDR3 comprises 11 residues. V lost 4 bases, J lost 7 bases, and 7 bases lay in between. This CDR3 reads CASSSGREAFF. DNA for the CDR3: TGTGCCAGCAGTTCTGGGCGTGAAGCTTTCTTT.

The chain recombines TRBV15 with TRBJ2-7; tentative D call: TRBD2 (6 bases). V lost 3 bases and J 4 bases, leaving 13 bases between the germline ends. The CDR3 is 14 amino acids. Germline CDR1 reads LNHNV; CDR2 reads YYDKDF (reference sequence). The CDR3 here is CATSSRDGGYEQYF. The CDR3 DNA reads TGTGCCACCAGCAGCCGGGACGGGGGATACGAGCAGTACTTC.

The chain couples TRBV20-1 to TRBJ2-3; 7 positions match TRBD2. V dropped 5 bases and J dropped 0; count of bases not matched to a gene: 8. The CDR3 is made up of 15 amino acids. The V gene's germline CDR1 is DFQATT and CDR2 SNEGSKA (reference sequence). In nucleotides, the CDR3 is TGCAGTGCTCTTAAGACTAGCTCAAGCACAGATACGCAGTATTTT. Residues: CSALKTSSSTDTQYF.

The chain joins TRBV6-1 to TRBJ1-1; 7 nucleotides line up with TRBD1. J was trimmed by 5 bases and V by 6 bases; bases with no gene match: 9. From germline, CDR1 is MNHNS and CDR2 SASEGT. This CDR3 comprises 14 residues. CDR3 in amino acids: CASSRGQSLTEAFF. The CDR3 DNA sequence: TGTGCCAGCAGCCGGGGACAGTCTCTTACTGAAGCTTTCTTT.

The rearrangement uses TRBV5-1 and TRBJ2-7, with TRBD1 as a possible D gene (6 bases). With 2 bases removed from V and 1 base from J, the gap between germline ends came to 16 bases. The CDR3 length is 16 residues. Germline V gives CDR1 SGHRS, CDR2 YFSETQ. The CDR3 is CASSFSGPGQSYEQYF. The CDR3 nucleotides read TGCGCCAGCAGCTTCTCGGGACCGGGACAATCCTACGAGCAGTACTTC.

The table lists this clonotype with many counts. The V call is TRBV7-2, the J call TRBJ2-7, with TRBD2 as a possible D gene (6 bases). V lost 6 bases and J lost 5, with 17 bases in between. Germline-derived CDR1 and CDR2 are SGHTA and FQGNSA. This CDR3 has 14 amino acids. The CDR3, as DNA: TGTGCCAGCAGGCCCGCCGGGACTCTGAACGAGCAGTACTTC. It is translated as CASRPAGTLNEQYF.

This clonotype has a count of ten or more. The junction departs from germline at one end; a sequencing error may be responsible. This chain joins TRBV5-1 and TRBJ2-7; tentatively, D is TRBD2 (6 bases). This CDR3 comprises 15 residues. CDR1 is SGHRS and CDR2 is YFSETQ in the germline V gene. CDR3 region: CASSLEPREPYEQYF. The CDR3 bases are TGCGCCAGCAGTTTGGAACCCCGGGAGCCATACGAGCAGTACTTC.

The rearrangement links TRBV15 to TRBJ2-3; D might be TRBD1 (5 bases). The germline gives CDR1 LNHNV, CDR2 YYDKDF (reference sequence). The CDR3 covers 14 residues. Trimming stripped 3 bases from V and 4 bases from J, with 11 bases between. The CDR3, as DNA: TGTGCCACCAGCAGGAAAACAGGTCCAGATACGCAGTATTTT. This codes for CATSRKTGPDTQYF.

The genes are TRBV20-1 and TRBJ2-1; 15 bases are shared with TRBD2. The ends lost 8 bases at V and 7 bases at J; junction bases unmatched: 6. This CDR3 spans 14 amino acids. Germline lookup yields CDR1 DFQATT and CDR2 SNEGSKA (reference sequence). DNA of the CDR3: TGCAGTACCGACGGGACTAGCGGGAGGAATGAGCAGTTCTTC. Protein product: CSTDGTSGRNEQFF.

The rearrangement links TRBV20-1 to TRBJ2-2; 11 bases map to TRBD2. Per the germline V gene, CDR1 is DFQATT and CDR2 is SNEGSKA (reference sequence). The CDR3 loop spans 15 amino acids. The trim removed 6 bases at V and 5 bases at J, leaving 8 bases unmatched. The CDR3 nucleotides read TGCAGTGCGTCTACTAGCGGGAGCGAAACCGGGGAGCTGTTTTTT. This sequence encodes CSASTSGSETGELFF.

This chain joins TRBV20-1 and TRBJ2-1, with 10 bases lining up with TRBD2. CDR3 length: 16 residues. Looked up from germline, CDR1 is DFQATT and CDR2 is SNEGSKA (reference sequence). The V segment lost 1 base and the J segment 9 bases; nucleotides outside the gene matches: 12. The CDR3 spells CSARGWGSGGAAEQFF. The CDR3 DNA reads TGCAGTGCTAGAGGTTGGGGAAGCGGGGGGGCAGCTGAGCAGTTCTTC.

Ten or more counts support this clonotype. The rearrangement uses TRBV12-3 or TRBV12-4 and TRBJ2-1; D may match TRBD1 or TRBD2 (5 bases each). The V gene lost 4 bases and the J gene lost 6 bases, with 19 bases spanning the gap. The CDR3 runs to 16 residues. In DNA, the CDR3 is TGTGCCAGCAGTTCCCCCTGGGGCCGCGGAGGCAATGAGCAGTTCTTC. Encoded protein: CASSSPWGRGGNEQFF.

In its sample, this clonotype was seen a few times. CDR3 bases: TGCAGTGCTAGAGGGACTAGCGGGAGAATGGGCCTTTACGAGCAGTACTTC. This translates into CSARGTSGRMGLYEQYF. The rearrangement joins TRBV20-1 to TRBJ2-7, with 13 positions matching TRBD2. The trim removed 1 base at V and 4 bases at J, leaving 10 bases unmatched. The CDR3 length is 17 residues. CDR1 and CDR2 (germline): DFQATT, SNEGSKA (reference sequence).

This clonotype showed up just a few times. V usage is TRBV19 and J usage is TRBJ1-1, with D possibly matching TRBD1 (6 bases). Germline CDR1 reads LNHDA; CDR2 reads SQIVND (reference sequence). CDR3 length: 14 amino acids. V was cut by 8 bases and J by 1 base, with 14 bases left in between. The CDR3 loop reads CASGPGGANTEAFF. The CDR3 nucleotides read TGTGCCAGTGGGCCTGGGGGGGCGAACACTGAAGCTTTCTTT.

As for this clonotype: The junction does not match germline at one end; this may be a read error. The chain employs TRBV30 and TRBJ2-7, with TRBD1 as a possible D gene (5 bases). This CDR3 is built from 14 residues. Germline-derived CDR1 and CDR2 are GTSNPN and SVGIG (reference sequence). In DNA form, the CDR3 reads TGTGCCTGGAGTGCGGCAGGGATCTCCTACGAGCCGTACTTC. This codes for CAWSAAGISYEPYF.